The sample holds a few counts of the clone carrying this TCR beta chain. Its antigen remains unknown. TCR cDNA was made by 5'RACE template switching, adding a universal primer site and UMIs. Each CDR3 protein is one row after TCRdb ran MiXCR on the 5' RACE reads. Of tens of thousands of distinct CDR3 sequences listed, 7.5% to 9% are singletons. The data are from a study of T cells after yellow fever vaccination. Whole-study context: With SMART-Seq v4 Ultra Low Input, the fractions containing low cell numbers were prepared. Study results and limitations: Clones from primary vaccination mostly reappeared after the booster (around 96% CD4, approximately 88% CD8). A secondary response was less intense yet reached its peak sooner, at day 5 versus 15.

The clonotype was recovered from a young man who received the YFV17D yellow fever vaccine. The source was CD8+ T cells sorted from PBMCs, collected on the day of the yellow fever booster vaccination.

The CDR3 DNA sequence: TGTGCCATCAGTGACCCTTTTGTTCCTAATATAGTTTCCGGGGAGCTGTTTTTT. Translated, it gives CAISDPFVPNIVSGELFF. The rearrangement links TRBV10-3 to TRBJ2-2; D uncertain. The V gene's germline CDR1 is ENHRY and CDR2 SYGVKD. This CDR3 contains 18 residues. Trimming took off 3 bases at V and 6 bases at J, with 23 bases between the two ends.